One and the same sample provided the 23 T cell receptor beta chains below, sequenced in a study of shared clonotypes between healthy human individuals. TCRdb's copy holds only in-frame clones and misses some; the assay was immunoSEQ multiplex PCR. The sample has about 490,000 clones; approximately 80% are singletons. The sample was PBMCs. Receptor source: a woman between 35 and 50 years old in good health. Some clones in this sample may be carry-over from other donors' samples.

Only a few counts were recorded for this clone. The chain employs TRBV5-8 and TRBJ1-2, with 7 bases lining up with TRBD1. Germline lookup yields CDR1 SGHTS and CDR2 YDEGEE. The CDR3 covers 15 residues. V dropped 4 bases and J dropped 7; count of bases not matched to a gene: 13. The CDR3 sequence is CASSQHQGGAGGYTF. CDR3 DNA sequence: TGTGCCAGCAGCCAACACCAAGGGGGCGCGGGTGGCTACACCTTC.

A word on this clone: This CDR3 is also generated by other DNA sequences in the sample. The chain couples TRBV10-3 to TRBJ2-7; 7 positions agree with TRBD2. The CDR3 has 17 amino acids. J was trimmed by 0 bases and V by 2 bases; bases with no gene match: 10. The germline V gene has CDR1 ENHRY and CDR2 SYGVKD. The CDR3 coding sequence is TGTGCCATCAGTGAGGGGAGGGTGTGGCGACTCTCCTACGAGCAGTACTTC. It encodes CAISEGRVWRLSYEQYF.

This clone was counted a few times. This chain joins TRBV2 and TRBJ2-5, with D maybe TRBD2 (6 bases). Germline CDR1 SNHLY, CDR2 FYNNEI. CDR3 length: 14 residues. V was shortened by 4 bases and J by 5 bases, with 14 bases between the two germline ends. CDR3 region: CASSAGEVWETQYF. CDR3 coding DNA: TGTGCCAGCAGTGCGGGGGAAGTTTGGGAGACCCAGTACTTC.

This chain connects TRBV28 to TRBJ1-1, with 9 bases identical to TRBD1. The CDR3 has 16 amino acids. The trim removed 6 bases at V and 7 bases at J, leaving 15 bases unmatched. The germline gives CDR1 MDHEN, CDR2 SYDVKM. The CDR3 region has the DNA TGTGCCAGCAGCGGCACAGGGGGCGGTGTTTGGTTTGAAGCTTTCTTT. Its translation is CASSGTGGGVWFEAFF.

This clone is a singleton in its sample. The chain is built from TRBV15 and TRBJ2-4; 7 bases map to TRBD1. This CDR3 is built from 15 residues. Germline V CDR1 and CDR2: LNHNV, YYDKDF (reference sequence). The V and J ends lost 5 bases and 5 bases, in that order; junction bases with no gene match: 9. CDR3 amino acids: CATSDNRGRENIQYF. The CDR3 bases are TGTGCCACCAGCGATAACAGGGGACGGGAAAACATTCAGTACTTC.

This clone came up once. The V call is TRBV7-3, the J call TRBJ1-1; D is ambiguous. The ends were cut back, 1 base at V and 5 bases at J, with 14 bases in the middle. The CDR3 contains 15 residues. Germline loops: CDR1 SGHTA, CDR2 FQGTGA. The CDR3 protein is CASSLIPRPGTEAFF. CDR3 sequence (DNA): TGTGCCAGCAGCTTAATACCTCGCCCGGGGACTGAAGCTTTCTTT.

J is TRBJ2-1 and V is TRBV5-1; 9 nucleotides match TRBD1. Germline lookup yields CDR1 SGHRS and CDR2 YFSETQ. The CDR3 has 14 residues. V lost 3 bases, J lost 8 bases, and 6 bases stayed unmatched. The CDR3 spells CASSWGTGLDEQFF. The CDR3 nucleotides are TGCGCCAGCAGCTGGGGGACAGGGCTCGATGAGCAGTTCTTC.

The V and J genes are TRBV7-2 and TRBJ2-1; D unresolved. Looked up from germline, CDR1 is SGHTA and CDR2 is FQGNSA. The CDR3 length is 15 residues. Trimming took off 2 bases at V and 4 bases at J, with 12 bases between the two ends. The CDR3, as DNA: TGTGCCAGCAGCTTAATCTCGACACTGTACAATGAGCAGTTCTTC. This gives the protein CASSLISTLYNEQFF.

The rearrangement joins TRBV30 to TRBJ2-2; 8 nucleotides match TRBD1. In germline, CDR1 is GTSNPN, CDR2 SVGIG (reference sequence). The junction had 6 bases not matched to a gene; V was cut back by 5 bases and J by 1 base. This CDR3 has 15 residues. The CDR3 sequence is CAWATGTGNTGELFF. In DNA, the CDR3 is TGTGCCTGGGCTACCGGGACAGGGAACACCGGGGAGCTGTTTTTT.

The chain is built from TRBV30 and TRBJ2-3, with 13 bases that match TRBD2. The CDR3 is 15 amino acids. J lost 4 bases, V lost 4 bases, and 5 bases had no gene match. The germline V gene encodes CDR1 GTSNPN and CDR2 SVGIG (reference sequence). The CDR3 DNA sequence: TGTGCCTGGAACCGACTAGCGGGAGGTTCAGATACGCAGTATTTT. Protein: CAWNRLAGGSDTQYF.

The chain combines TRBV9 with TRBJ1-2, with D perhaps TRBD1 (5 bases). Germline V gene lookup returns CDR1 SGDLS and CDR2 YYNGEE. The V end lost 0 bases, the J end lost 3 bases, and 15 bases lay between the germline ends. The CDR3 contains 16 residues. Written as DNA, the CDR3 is TGTGCCAGCAGCGTAGGGGGGTTTCCCCCGGACTATGGCTACACCTTC. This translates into CASSVGGFPPDYGYTF.

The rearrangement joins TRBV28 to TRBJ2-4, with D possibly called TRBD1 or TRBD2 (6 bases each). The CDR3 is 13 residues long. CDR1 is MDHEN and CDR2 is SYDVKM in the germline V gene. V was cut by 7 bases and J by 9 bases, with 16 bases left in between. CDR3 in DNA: TGTGCCAGCACCCCGGGGGCGCCGAGCATTCAGTACTTC. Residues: CASTPGAPSIQYF.

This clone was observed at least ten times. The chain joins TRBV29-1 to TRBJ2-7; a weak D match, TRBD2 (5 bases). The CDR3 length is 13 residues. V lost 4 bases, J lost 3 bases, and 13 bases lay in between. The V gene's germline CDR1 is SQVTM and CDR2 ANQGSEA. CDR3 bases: TGCAGCGTTGCAACTACGGGGAACTACGAGCAGTACTTC. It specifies CSVATTGNYEQYF.

DNA of the CDR3: TGTGCCAGCAGTGAATGGGTGACGGGAGGGGTCAATGAGCAGTTCTTC. Its protein is CASSEWVTGGVNEQFF. V is TRBV25-1 and J is TRBJ2-1, with 8 bases aligning to TRBD2. The J segment lost 6 bases and the V segment lost 1 base, leaving 8 bases of the junction unmatched. CDR1 is MGHDK, CDR2 SYGVNS, per germline. The CDR3 covers 16 residues.

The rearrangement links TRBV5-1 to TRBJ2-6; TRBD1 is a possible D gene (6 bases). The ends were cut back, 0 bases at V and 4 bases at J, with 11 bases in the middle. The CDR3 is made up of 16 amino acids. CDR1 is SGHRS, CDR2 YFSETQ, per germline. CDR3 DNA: TGCGCCAGCAGCTTGGAGGTGGGGGCCGGGGCCAACGTCCTGACTTTC. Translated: CASSLEVGAGANVLTF.

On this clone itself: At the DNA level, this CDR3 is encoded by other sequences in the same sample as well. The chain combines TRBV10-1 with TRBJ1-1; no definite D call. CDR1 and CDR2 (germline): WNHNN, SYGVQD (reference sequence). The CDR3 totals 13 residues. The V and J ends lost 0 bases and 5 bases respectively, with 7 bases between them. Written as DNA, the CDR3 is TGCGCCAGCAGTGAGTCTGGGGATACTGAAGCTTTCTTT. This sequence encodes CASSESGDTEAFF.

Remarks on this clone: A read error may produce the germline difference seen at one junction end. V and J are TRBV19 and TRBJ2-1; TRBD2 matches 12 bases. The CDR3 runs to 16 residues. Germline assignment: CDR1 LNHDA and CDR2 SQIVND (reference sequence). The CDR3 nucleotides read TGTGCCAGTGGTATGACTAGCGGGAGCTCCTACAATGAGCAGTTCTTC. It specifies CASGMTSGSSYNEQFF. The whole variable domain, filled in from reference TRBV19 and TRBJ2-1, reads DGGITQSPKYLFRKEGQNVTLSCEQNLNHDAMYWYRQDPGQGLRLIYYSQIVNDFQKGDIAEGYSVSREKKESFPLTVTSAQKNPTAFYLCASGMTSGSSYNEQFFGPGTRLTVL.

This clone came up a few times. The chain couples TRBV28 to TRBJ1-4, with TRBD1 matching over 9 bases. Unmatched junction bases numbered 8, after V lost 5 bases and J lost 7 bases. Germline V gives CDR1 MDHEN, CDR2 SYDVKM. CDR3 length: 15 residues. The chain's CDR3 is CASSQTGGFLEKLFF. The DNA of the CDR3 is TGTGCCAGCAGTCAAACAGGGGGCTTTCTTGAAAAACTGTTTTTT.

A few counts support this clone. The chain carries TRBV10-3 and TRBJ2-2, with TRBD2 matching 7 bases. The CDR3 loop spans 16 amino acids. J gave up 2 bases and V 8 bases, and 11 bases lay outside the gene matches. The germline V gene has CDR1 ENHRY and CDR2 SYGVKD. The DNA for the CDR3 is TGTGCCATCCTAAAGATCCTAGCGGCAAACACCGGGGAGCTGTTTTTT. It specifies CAILKILAANTGELFF.

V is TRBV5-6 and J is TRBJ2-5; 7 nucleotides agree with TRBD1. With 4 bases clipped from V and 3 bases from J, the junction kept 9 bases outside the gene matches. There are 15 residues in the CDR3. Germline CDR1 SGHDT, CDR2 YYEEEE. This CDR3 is CASSLMGTEKETQYF. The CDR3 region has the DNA TGTGCCAGCAGCCTCATGGGGACAGAGAAAGAGACCCAGTACTTC.

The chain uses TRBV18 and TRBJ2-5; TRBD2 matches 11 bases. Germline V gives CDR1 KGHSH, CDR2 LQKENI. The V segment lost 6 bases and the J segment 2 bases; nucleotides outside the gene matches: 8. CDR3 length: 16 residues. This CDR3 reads CASSRGLAGIQETQYF. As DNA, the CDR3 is TGTGCCAGCTCTCGCGGACTAGCGGGCATACAAGAGACCCAGTACTTC.

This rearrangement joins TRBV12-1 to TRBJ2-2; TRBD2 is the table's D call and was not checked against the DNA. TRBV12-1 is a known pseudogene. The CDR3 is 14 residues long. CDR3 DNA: TGTGCCAGCAGCTTTCAGCGGGAGCACCGGGGAGCTGTTTTT. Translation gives CASSFQREHRGAVF.

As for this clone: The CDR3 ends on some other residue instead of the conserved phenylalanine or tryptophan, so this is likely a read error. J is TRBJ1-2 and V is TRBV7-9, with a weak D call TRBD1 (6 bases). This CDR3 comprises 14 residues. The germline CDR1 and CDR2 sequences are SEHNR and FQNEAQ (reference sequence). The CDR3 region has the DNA TGTGCCAGCAGCCTTTGGACAGATTCCTATTGCTACACCCTC. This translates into CASSLWTDSYCYTL.